The 18 T cell receptor beta chains below come from one sample, sequenced in a study of blood T cell repertoires in COVID-19. The repertoire was sequenced with immunoSEQ multiplex PCR; TCRdb's copy has only in-frame clones and lacks some. The table has approximately 90,000 clones, about 85% seen once. Sequencing was carried out using peripheral blood. All receptors come from a man between 45 and 60 years old with acute or convalescent COVID-19.

The rearrangement joins TRBV6-5 to TRBJ2-5, with a possible D match to TRBD1 (5 bases). The length of the CDR3 is 15 residues. Trimming left V 2 bases short and J 5 bases short, with 15 bases between. CDR1 is MNHEY, CDR2 SVGAGI, per germline. The CDR3 is CASSYRQGPSETQYF. CDR3 in DNA: TGTGCCAGCAGTTACCGGCAGGGCCCCTCGGAGACCCAGTACTTC.

V usage is TRBV19 and J usage is TRBJ1-1, with D hard to call. The CDR3 loop spans 16 amino acids. Germline V gives CDR1 LNHDA, CDR2 SQIVND (reference sequence). Trimming left V 3 bases short and J 0 bases short, with 14 bases between. CDR3 nucleotides: TGTGCCAGTAGTATCTTATCAGGTATCATGAACACTGAAGCTTTCTTT. Residues: CASSILSGIMNTEAFF.

V gene TRBV5-4 combines with J gene TRBJ2-7, with D maybe TRBD1 (7 bases). The CDR3 totals 16 residues. Germline CDR1 is SGHNT and CDR2 is YYREEE (reference sequence). Between the trimmed V and J ends, which lost 4 bases and 5 bases, there was a span of 22 bases. CDR3 DNA: TGTGCCAGCAGCGCAGGATCAGGGGGGCCCTGGAACGAGCAGTACTTC. This gives the protein CASSAGSGGPWNEQYF.

The chain is built from TRBV5-1 and TRBJ2-1, with D hard to call. Germline values: CDR1 SGHRS, CDR2 YFSETQ. CDR3 length: 12 residues. V was shortened by 0 bases and J by 7 bases, with 5 bases between the two germline ends. CDR3 in amino acids: CASSLAVNEQFF. The CDR3 DNA reads TGCGCCAGCAGCTTGGCTGTGAATGAGCAGTTCTTC.

This clone appeared a single time. The chain combines TRBV30 with TRBJ1-1; 9 nucleotides align to TRBD1. The germline CDR1 and CDR2 sequences are GTSNPN and SVGIG (reference sequence). V lost 5 bases to trimming and J lost 0 bases; unmatched junction nucleotides: 13. This CDR3 comprises 17 residues. Here the CDR3 reads CAWGTGWDGGMNTEAFF. The CDR3, as DNA: TGTGCCTGGGGGACAGGGTGGGATGGGGGAATGAACACTGAAGCTTTCTTT.

The J gene is TRBJ2-2, the V gene TRBV6-2 or TRBV6-3; D remains ambiguous. Germline assignment: CDR1 MNHEY and CDR2 SVGEGT. Trimming cost V 4 bases and J 3 bases, with 9 bases left between them. The CDR3 spans 14 residues. CDR3 coding DNA: TGTGCCAGCAGTTTATCCAGGTACACCGGGGAGCTGTTTTTT. The encoded protein is CASSLSRYTGELFF.

This chain joins TRBV3-1 (or the pseudogene TRBV3-2) and TRBJ2-1; D is perhaps TRBD2 (6 bases). Per the germline V gene, CDR1 is LGHDT and CDR2 is YNNKEL (reference sequence). V lost 4 bases, J lost 8 bases, and 9 bases lay in between. This CDR3 has 12 amino acids. DNA of the CDR3: TGTGCCAGCAGCCGCGCGGGATATGAGCAGTTCTTC. Protein sequence: CASSRAGYEQFF.

As concerns this clone: This sample also contains other DNA sequences that code for the same CDR3. The chain recombines TRBV18 with TRBJ2-7, with a tentative D call TRBD2 (6 bases). Trimming left V 2 bases short and J 0 bases short, with 11 bases between. The CDR3 consists of 15 residues. The germline gives CDR1 KGHSH, CDR2 LQKENI. The CDR3 spells CASSPGGDLSYEQYF. In DNA, the CDR3 is TGTGCCAGCTCACCAGGAGGGGACCTCTCCTACGAGCAGTACTTC.

The table lists this clone with a few counts. The chain has TRBV28 and TRBJ1-2, with 10 positions matching TRBD1. V was pared by 4 bases and J by 6 bases, with 5 bases of the junction left unmatched. The CDR3 is 14 amino acids. Germline V gene data show CDR1 as MDHEN and CDR2 as SYDVKM. The DNA of the CDR3 is TGTGCCAGCAGTTCCGGGGACAGGGGCGATGGCTACACCTTC. It yields the protein CASSSGDRGDGYTF.

The J gene is TRBJ2-1, the V gene TRBV18, with D tentatively TRBD2 (5 bases). Germline CDR1 reads KGHSH; CDR2 reads LQKENI. The CDR3 is 15 amino acids. V dropped 3 bases and J dropped 9 bases, with 18 bases sitting between them. CDR3 amino acids: CASSPPERAGGEQFF. DNA for the CDR3: TGTGCCAGCTCACCCCCAGAACGGGCAGGAGGTGAGCAGTTCTTC.

The V call is TRBV7-3, the J call TRBJ2-1, with 10 bases fitting TRBD2. CDR3 length: 15 residues. The ends lost 5 bases at V and 2 bases at J; junction bases unmatched: 3. CDR1 and CDR2 (germline): SGHTA, FQGTGA. The CDR3 DNA follows: TGTGCCAGCAGCCCTGGACTAGCGGCCTACAATGAGCAGTTCTTC. Its translation: CASSPGLAAYNEQFF.

The J gene is TRBJ1-2, the V gene TRBV27; maybe TRBD1 (5 bases). CDR3 length: 13 amino acids. In germline, CDR1 is MNHEY, CDR2 SMNVEV (reference sequence). V was cut by 0 bases and J by 4 bases, with 6 bases left in between. The CDR3 region has the DNA TGTGCCAGCAGTTTATCGCAGGGCTATGGCTACACCTTC. This sequence encodes CASSLSQGYGYTF.

The V call is TRBV3-1 (or the pseudogene TRBV3-2), the J call TRBJ1-5, with 7 bases matching TRBD1. The CDR3 runs to 13 residues. Per germline, CDR1 LGHDT and CDR2 YNNKEL (reference sequence). V lost 3 bases to trimming and J lost 5 bases; unmatched junction nucleotides: 1. The CDR3, as DNA: TGTGCCAGCAGCCAGGGACAGTATCAGCCCCAGCATTTT. The encoded protein is CASSQGQYQPQHF.

The chain couples TRBV10-3 to TRBJ2-6; D is unclear. Germline loops: CDR1 ENHRY, CDR2 SYGVKD. The CDR3 is made up of 13 amino acids. Trimming stripped 10 bases from V and 1 base from J, with 8 bases between. CDR3 bases: TGTGCCAGCACTCAATCTGGGGCCAACGTCCTGACTTTC. It codes for CASTQSGANVLTF.

The rearrangement links TRBV5-1 to TRBJ2-7, with D possibly matching TRBD2 (5 bases). This CDR3 comprises 12 residues. V was clipped by 6 bases and J by 0 bases, with 7 bases between them. Germline values: CDR1 SGHRS, CDR2 YFSETQ. Here the CDR3 DNA reads TGCGCCAGCATCGGGGACTCCTACGAGCAGTACTTC. Residues: CASIGDSYEQYF.

The count of this clone is one. The gene calls are TRBV11-2 and TRBJ2-5, with 12 bases matching TRBD1. With 0 bases clipped from V and 6 bases from J, the junction kept 17 bases outside the gene matches. The CDR3 is 20 amino acids. CDR1 and CDR2 (germline): SGHAT, FQNNGV. The CDR3 DNA reads TGTGCCAGCAGCTTAGATTTCGGGACTCTGGGGACAGGGGGCAAAAAGACCCAGTACTTC. It specifies CASSLDFGTLGTGGKKTQYF. Full variable domain (outside the CDR3, taken from reference TRBV11-2 and TRBJ2-5): EAGVAQSPRYKIIEKRQSVAFWCNPISGHATLYWYQQILGQGPKLLIQFQNNGVVDDSQLPKDRFSAERLKGVDSTLKIQPAKLEDSAVYLCASSLDFGTLGTGGKKTQYFGPGTRLLVL.

The CDR3 sequence is CASRRDRPYEQYF. The CDR3 bases are TGCGCCAGCAGGCGGGACAGACCTTACGAGCAGTACTTC. This chain connects TRBV10-1 to TRBJ2-7, with a tentative D call TRBD1 (7 bases). The CDR3 covers 13 residues. The germline gives CDR1 WNHNN, CDR2 SYGVQD (reference sequence). V was pared by 6 bases and J by 4 bases, with 13 bases between.

This clone showed up just once. This chain uses TRBV3-1 (or the pseudogene TRBV3-2) with TRBJ2-2, with unresolved D. Germline V gene data show CDR1 as LGHDT and CDR2 as YNNKEL (reference sequence). This CDR3 contains 14 residues. V was shortened by 1 base and J by 2 bases, with 5 bases between the two germline ends. CDR3 residues: CASSQALNTGELFF. In DNA, the CDR3 is TGTGCCAGCAGCCAAGCACTTAACACCGGGGAGCTGTTTTTT.